Listed below are T cell receptor beta chains from one sample, sequenced in a study of blood T cell repertoires in COVID-19. Profiled with immunoSEQ multiplex PCR; TCRdb holds only in-frame clones, not every one. This sample carries more than 150,000 clones, roughly 90% of them seen once, and the ten largest clones take less than 25%. What was sequenced was peripheral blood. These receptors came from a man between 65 and 80 years old with active or convalescent COVID-19. Each CDR3 is given with its conserved first and last residue. Fields, in order: J gene, D gene, clone size, V gene, CDR3 DNA, CDR3 protein. A D gene is named only where the DNA matches it firmly. Clone sizes are given selectively: once, few, many, or a class where the clone is expanded.

J gene: TRBJ1-2
D gene: -
clone size: -
V gene: TRBV6-5
CDR3 DNA: TGTGCCAGCAGTTACTCTGGCAGGGGTAACTATGGCTACACCTTC
CDR3 protein: CASSYSGRGNYGYTF

J gene: TRBJ2-1
D gene: -
clone size: -
V gene: TRBV5-8
CDR3 DNA: TGTGCCAGCAGCTTTCTAGCCGGGCGAGACAATGAGCAGTTCTTC
CDR3 protein: CASSFLAGRDNEQFF

J gene: TRBJ1-1
D gene: -
clone size: -
V gene: TRBV7-8
CDR3 DNA: TGTGCCAGCAGTATCGTCGGGGGGTCCACTGAAGCTTTCTTT
CDR3 protein: CASSIVGGSTEAFF

J gene: TRBJ2-2
D gene: -
clone size: -
V gene: TRBV5-1
CDR3 DNA: TGCGCCAGCAGCTGGGGCACCGACACCGGGGAGCTGTTTTTT
CDR3 protein: CASSWGTDTGELFF

J gene: TRBJ2-1
D gene: TRBD1
clone size: -
V gene: TRBV9
CDR3 DNA: TGTGCCAGCAGCCGGGGAGTTGTGACAGGGAGTGATGAGCAGTTCTTC
CDR3 protein: CASSRGVVTGSDEQFF

J gene: TRBJ2-6
D gene: TRBD2
clone size: -
V gene: TRBV28
CDR3 DNA: TGTGCCACCGACGGCGGGAGGTACTCTGGGGCCAACGTCCTGACTTTC
CDR3 protein: CATDGGRYSGANVLTF

J gene: TRBJ1-1
D gene: TRBD1
clone size: -
V gene: TRBV4-3
CDR3 DNA: TGCGCCAGCAGCCAAGACAGGGGGCGGACGGCTTTCTTT
CDR3 protein: CASSQDRGRTAFF

J gene: TRBJ1-2
D gene: -
clone size: -
V gene: TRBV3-1/TRBV3-2
CDR3 DNA: TGTGCCAGCAGCCCCAACCCGGGATCCAACTATGGCTACACCTTC
CDR3 protein: CASSPNPGSNYGYTF

J gene: TRBJ1-5
D gene: TRBD1
clone size: -
V gene: TRBV30
CDR3 DNA: TGTGCCTCGGGACAGGGGGCTGGGAGCAATCAGCCCCAGCATTTT
CDR3 protein: CASGQGAGSNQPQHF

J gene: TRBJ2-7
D gene: -
clone size: -
V gene: TRBV18
CDR3 DNA: TGTGCCAGCTCAGTACAGGATATTGGGCAGTACTTC
CDR3 protein: CASSVQDIGQYF

J gene: TRBJ1-1
D gene: TRBD1
clone size: few
V gene: TRBV18
CDR3 DNA: TGTGCCAGCTCAACCCGACAGGGAAGGTCTGAAGCTTTCTTT
CDR3 protein: CASSTRQGRSEAFF

J gene: TRBJ1-1
D gene: -
clone size: -
V gene: TRBV3-1/TRBV3-2
CDR3 DNA: TGTGCCAGCAGCCAAGAGGCGGCGAACACTGAAGCTTTCTTT
CDR3 protein: CASSQEAANTEAFF

J gene: TRBJ2-1
D gene: TRBD1
clone size: -
V gene: TRBV7-9
CDR3 DNA: TGTGCCAGCAGCCCTCGGACCCGGGACAGGGGGCCTGTTGAGCAGTTCTTC
CDR3 protein: CASSPRTRDRGPVEQFF

J gene: TRBJ2-5
D gene: -
clone size: once
V gene: TRBV19
CDR3 DNA: TGTGCCAGTAGTAGATCAGGGCCCCGGGGAGGAGGGACCCAGTACTTC
CDR3 protein: CASSRSGPRGGGTQYF

J gene: TRBJ2-7
D gene: TRBD2
clone size: -
V gene: TRBV15
CDR3 DNA: TGTGCCACCAGCAGAGGGATAGCGGGAGCCTACGAGCAGTACTTC
CDR3 protein: CATSRGIAGAYEQYF

J gene: TRBJ2-7
D gene: -
clone size: -
V gene: TRBV5-1
CDR3 DNA: TGCGCCAGCAGCCCAAGTTCGGGCTACGAGCAGTACTTC
CDR3 protein: CASSPSSGYEQYF

J gene: TRBJ2-2
D gene: TRBD1
clone size: -
V gene: TRBV29-1
CDR3 DNA: TGCAGCGTTGAAGATGACAGGGGAAGGACCGGGGAGCTGTTTTTT
CDR3 protein: CSVEDDRGRTGELFF

J gene: TRBJ2-1
D gene: TRBD2
clone size: -
V gene: TRBV7-9
CDR3 DNA: TGTGCCAGCAGCCTATACCCCCTAGCGGGAGACTACAATGAGCAGTTCTTC
CDR3 protein: CASSLYPLAGDYNEQFF

J gene: TRBJ2-1
D gene: -
clone size: few
V gene: TRBV7-8
CDR3 DNA: TGTGCCAGCAGCTTGATAGTTAGCTCCTACAATGAGCAGTTCTTC
CDR3 protein: CASSLIVSSYNEQFF

J gene: TRBJ1-1
D gene: -
clone size: -
V gene: TRBV18
CDR3 DNA: TGTGCCAGCTCACAATCCAAGAACACTGAAGCTTTCTTT
CDR3 protein: CASSQSKNTEAFF

J gene: TRBJ1-1
D gene: TRBD1
clone size: -
V gene: TRBV19
CDR3 DNA: TGTGCCAGTAGCCGACAGGGGATGACTGAAGCTTTCTTT
CDR3 protein: CASSRQGMTEAFF

J gene: TRBJ2-1
D gene: -
clone size: -
V gene: TRBV28
CDR3 DNA: TGTGCCAGCACTGACCCAGGACAGCCCAATGAGCAGTTCTTC
CDR3 protein: CASTDPGQPNEQFF

J gene: TRBJ1-2
D gene: TRBD1
clone size: -
V gene: TRBV30
CDR3 DNA: TGTGCCTGGAGGGAGGGACAGCGTCACTATGGCTACACCTTC
CDR3 protein: CAWREGQRHYGYTF

J gene: TRBJ1-5
D gene: TRBD1
clone size: -
V gene: TRBV7-9
CDR3 DNA: TGTGCCAGCAGCTTGGGACAGGGTGGACAGCCCCAGCATTTT
CDR3 protein: CASSLGQGGQPQHF

J gene: TRBJ2-1
D gene: -
clone size: -
V gene: TRBV24-1
CDR3 DNA: TGTGCCACCAGTGAACCTGGGGAGCGATACAATGAGCAGTTCTTC
CDR3 protein: CATSEPGERYNEQFF

J gene: TRBJ1-1
D gene: -
clone size: -
V gene: TRBV18
CDR3 DNA: TGTGCCAGCCATAGGGGCGGTGACACTGAAGCTTTCTTT
CDR3 protein: CASHRGGDTEAFF

J gene: TRBJ1-1
D gene: -
clone size: once
V gene: TRBV11-2
CDR3 DNA: TGTGCCAGCAGCTTAGGCCAGGGGCTATCTTTAGTTTTT
CDR3 protein: CASSLGQGLSLVF

J gene: TRBJ1-4
D gene: -
clone size: -
V gene: TRBV7-9
CDR3 DNA: TGTGCCAGCAGCTTAGAAAGGGGAGGGACCGGCACTAATGAAAAACTGTTTTTT
CDR3 protein: CASSLERGGTGTNEKLFF

J gene: TRBJ2-2
D gene: TRBD2
clone size: -
V gene: TRBV24-1
CDR3 DNA: TGTGCCACCAGTGACCCCGGCGGGGGGGCCAAGGCCGGGGAGCTGTTTTTT
CDR3 protein: CATSDPGGGAKAGELFF

J gene: TRBJ1-2
D gene: -
clone size: -
V gene: TRBV6-1
CDR3 DNA: TGTGCCAGCAGTGGGGGACTTCTAGTGCAGGGAGGGAACTATGGCTACACCTTC
CDR3 protein: CASSGGLLVQGGNYGYTF

J gene: TRBJ2-1
D gene: TRBD1
clone size: -
V gene: TRBV7-3
CDR3 DNA: TGTGCCAGCAGCCCGACGTGGACAGGGTTCGGCAATGAGCAGTTCTTC
CDR3 protein: CASSPTWTGFGNEQFF

J gene: TRBJ1-5
D gene: -
clone size: -
V gene: TRBV2
CDR3 DNA: TGTGCCAGCAGATCCTCGGTCAATCAGCCCCAGCATTTT
CDR3 protein: CASRSSVNQPQHF

J gene: TRBJ2-1
D gene: -
clone size: -
V gene: TRBV4-1
CDR3 DNA: TGCGCCAGCAGCCAAGTAGCGAGAGGGAGGCACCATGAGCAGTTCTTC
CDR3 protein: CASSQVARGRHHEQFF

J gene: TRBJ2-7
D gene: -
clone size: once
V gene: TRBV18
CDR3 DNA: TGTGCCAGCTCGGAGACGAACTACGAGCAGTACTTC
CDR3 protein: CASSETNYEQYF

J gene: TRBJ2-3
D gene: TRBD2
clone size: -
V gene: TRBV5-4
CDR3 DNA: TGTGCCAGCAGCTTGCCCCCTAGCGGGGGCCTCACAGATACGCAGTATTTT
CDR3 protein: CASSLPPSGGLTDTQYF

J gene: TRBJ1-1
D gene: TRBD1
clone size: -
V gene: TRBV14
CDR3 DNA: TGTGCCAGCAGCCTCATAGGAGGGGGCTGGGGGTACACTGAAGCTTTCTTT
CDR3 protein: CASSLIGGGWGYTEAFF

J gene: TRBJ1-5
D gene: -
clone size: many
V gene: TRBV6-1
CDR3 DNA: TGTGCCAGCAGTGAATCGCAGGGGCCCCAGCATTTT
CDR3 protein: CASSESQGPQHF

J gene: TRBJ2-7
D gene: TRBD1
clone size: -
V gene: TRBV7-8
CDR3 DNA: TGTGCCAGCAGCCGAGGTACGACAGGGGGAACCGAGCAGTACTTC
CDR3 protein: CASSRGTTGGTEQYF

J gene: TRBJ2-3
D gene: TRBD2
clone size: -
V gene: TRBV7-9
CDR3 DNA: TGTGCCAGCAGCGCCGGGACTAGCGGGGGGGGCACAGATACGCAGTATTTT
CDR3 protein: CASSAGTSGGGTDTQYF

J gene: TRBJ1-5
D gene: -
clone size: -
V gene: TRBV5-6
CDR3 DNA: TGTGCCAGCAGCTTGGCGGGACAACCTAGCAATCAGCCCCAGCATTTT
CDR3 protein: CASSLAGQPSNQPQHF

J gene: TRBJ2-7
D gene: TRBD1
clone size: -
V gene: TRBV2
CDR3 DNA: TGTGCCAGCAGAAGGACAGGGGTGACAATGGGCGAGCAGTACTTC
CDR3 protein: CASRRTGVTMGEQYF

J gene: TRBJ2-1
D gene: TRBD1
clone size: once
V gene: TRBV29-1
CDR3 DNA: TGCAGCGCTAAAGAGACAGGGGCCTACAATGAGCAGTTCTTC
CDR3 protein: CSAKETGAYNEQFF

J gene: TRBJ2-2
D gene: -
clone size: -
V gene: TRBV7-7
CDR3 DNA: TGTGCCTTTGGGTCGGGTTCGGAGCTGTTTTTT
CDR3 protein: CAFGSGSELFF

J gene: TRBJ2-5
D gene: -
clone size: once
V gene: TRBV3-1/TRBV3-2
CDR3 DNA: TGTGCCAGCAGCCAAGGTGGGGCGCAGGGGTCAGAGACCCAGTACTTC
CDR3 protein: CASSQGGAQGSETQYF

J gene: TRBJ1-5
D gene: -
clone size: -
V gene: TRBV29-1
CDR3 DNA: TGCAGCGTTAGAACGTCGGGGGATCAGCCCCAGCATTTT
CDR3 protein: CSVRTSGDQPQHF

J gene: TRBJ1-1
D gene: -
clone size: -
V gene: TRBV6-5
CDR3 DNA: TGTGCCAGCAGATACGATAGGACAGCTAACACTGAAGCTTTCTTT
CDR3 protein: CASRYDRTANTEAFF